This TCR beta chain was sequenced in a study of blood T cell repertoires in COVID-19. The wider study: Collection of acute and convalescent COVID-19 samples took place in the United States, Italy and Spain.

The V gene lost 7 bases and the J gene lost 4 bases, with 17 bases spanning the gap. The CDR3 spans 15 residues. The germline V gene encodes CDR1 SGHVS and CDR2 FNYEAQ. Participants were aged about 18 to 89 years from approximately 23 US areas. Participant-reported clinical history was the basis for cohort assignment. During the 2 weeks before they entered the study, exposed participants had met someone with a PCR-confirmed or clinician-diagnosed COVID-19 case. The repertoire was sequenced with immunoSEQ multiplex PCR; TCRdb's copy has only in-frame clones and lacks some. The table records fewer than 300,000 clones, approximately 82% of them present only once.

V usage is TRBV7-6 and J usage is TRBJ1-5; D is possibly TRBD1 (5 bases). The clonotype was recovered from a man aged 35-49 years who had been exposed to COVID-19. The sequenced sample consisted of PBMCs or T cells enriched from blood (not recorded which). Here the CDR3 DNA reads TGTGCCAGCACCCGATTGGCAGGGATGAATCAGCCCCAGCATTTT. The encoded protein is CASTRLAGMNQPQHF.